These 12 T cell receptor beta chains originate from one sample sequenced in a study of CD8+ T cells in alopecia areata. Extracted from the samples, RNA was reverse transcribed into cDNA to serve as the sequencing template. Here immunoSEQ multiplex PCR was the method, and the copy in TCRdb shows in-frame clones only, minus some. This sample carries fewer than 250,000 clones, around 62% of them seen once, and the ten largest clones take approximately 0.5%. The sample was CD4+ T cells sorted from blood, taken at week 0. The receptors come from a human donor with alopecia areata.

The chain combines TRBV7-9 with TRBJ1-1; no firm D call. The ends were cut back, 4 bases at V and 0 bases at J, with 9 bases in the middle. This CDR3 has 14 residues. Looked up from germline, CDR1 is SEHNR and CDR2 is FQNEAQ (reference sequence). This CDR3 reads CASSSFVVNTEAFF. The CDR3 region has the DNA TGTGCCAGCAGCTCCTTTGTGGTGAACACTGAAGCTTTCTTT.

V and J are TRBV6-6 and TRBJ2-4, with 9 bases aligning to TRBD1. V was pared by 6 bases and J by 6 bases, with 9 bases of the junction left unmatched. Germline CDR1 and CDR2: MNHNY and SVGAGI (reference sequence). CDR3 length: 15 amino acids. CDR3 sequence reads: CASRLGTGSLNIQYF. The CDR3 region has the DNA TGTGCCAGCAGACTTGGGACAGGGTCGTTAAACATTCAGTACTTC.

This clone was seen a few times. This chain joins TRBV27 and TRBJ2-3; 7 nucleotides agree with TRBD2. The CDR3 has 15 residues. Trimming took 5 bases from V and 4 from J; bases not matched to a gene: 9. CDR1 is MNHEY and CDR2 is SMNVEV in the germline V gene (reference sequence). CDR3 nucleotide sequence: TGTGCCAGCAGTCGGAGGACGGCGGGAGCAGATACGCAGTATTTT. It translates to CASSRRTAGADTQYF.

This clone has just one count. The V and J genes are TRBV5-4 and TRBJ2-1; D may be TRBD2 (6 bases). The CDR3 totals 14 residues. The V end was cut by 6 bases, the J end by 3 bases, with 13 bases between. Germline V gene lookup returns CDR1 SGHNT and CDR2 YYREEE (reference sequence). The CDR3 region is CASTRGGGYNEQFF. CDR3 DNA sequence: TGTGCCAGCACAAGGGGAGGCGGCTACAATGAGCAGTTCTTC.

The chain combines TRBV7-9 with TRBJ2-7, with TRBD1 identical over 8 bases. The CDR3 is made up of 16 amino acids. V shed 5 bases, J shed 2 bases, and the junction held 11 bases outside the gene matches. Germline CDR1 SEHNR, CDR2 FQNEAQ (reference sequence). CDR3 residues: CASSLSVGQAPYEQYF. The CDR3 bases are TGTGCCAGCAGCCTTTCAGTGGGACAGGCCCCCTACGAGCAGTACTTC.

This clone was picked up many times. The rearrangement uses TRBV6-6 and TRBJ1-6; D call uncertain. V was pared by 7 bases and J by 5 bases, with 9 bases between. Germline V gene data show CDR1 as MNHNY and CDR2 as SVGAGI (reference sequence). This CDR3 has 13 residues. The DNA of the CDR3 is TGTGCCAGCACCACACTAGATAATTCACCCCTCCACTTT. This gives the protein CASTTLDNSPLHF.

This clone showed up just a few times. This chain connects TRBV6-1 to TRBJ1-6; D perhaps matches TRBD1 (5 bases). The CDR3 is 14 amino acids. V dropped 6 bases and J dropped 6 bases, with 12 bases sitting between them. CDR1 and CDR2 from the germline V gene are MNHNS and SASEGT. The CDR3 region has the DNA TGTGCCAGCAGATACAGGTCTCTTAATTCACCCCTCCACTTT. It yields the protein CASRYRSLNSPLHF.

V gene TRBV4-2 combines with J gene TRBJ2-5, with 11 bases lining up with TRBD2. The CDR3 is 15 amino acids. The junction had 6 bases not matched to a gene; V was cut back by 4 bases and J by 5 bases. Germline-derived CDR1 and CDR2 are LGHNA and YNFKEQ. The CDR3 sequence is CASSPTSGSRETQYF. CDR3 nucleotide sequence: TGTGCCAGCAGCCCAACTAGCGGGAGCCGGGAGACCCAGTACTTC.

The V and J genes are TRBV6-6 and TRBJ1-1, with TRBD1 matching over 9 bases. The CDR3 runs to 16 residues. The germline V gene encodes CDR1 MNHNY and CDR2 SVGAGI (reference sequence). V lost 7 bases and J lost 4; bases outside the gene matches: 13. The CDR3, as DNA: TGTGCCAGCATCGGGACAGGGTGGGTGGAAGGCACTGAAGCTTTCTTT. Encoded protein: CASIGTGWVEGTEAFF.

This clone turned up a few times. The chain has TRBV5-6 and TRBJ2-5; TRBD1 or TRBD2 may be the D gene (6 bases each). Germline V gives CDR1 SGHDT, CDR2 YYEEEE. The CDR3 covers 15 residues. The V end lost 0 bases, the J end lost 4 bases, and 13 bases lay between the germline ends. The CDR3 coding sequence is TGTGCCAGCAGCTTGGCTCGGGGGCTTGGAGAGACCCAGTACTTC. Translating it yields CASSLARGLGETQYF.

This clone was detected once. The chain has TRBV9 and TRBJ2-1, with a weak D call TRBD1 (5 bases). Per germline, CDR1 SGDLS and CDR2 YYNGEE. Trimming took 0 bases from V and 5 from J, leaving 15 bases between them. This CDR3 region has 16 residues. Here the CDR3 reads CASSVGTAFRDNEQFF. Here the CDR3 DNA reads TGTGCCAGCAGCGTAGGTACGGCGTTCAGGGACAATGAGCAGTTCTTC.

V and J are TRBV7-9 and TRBJ2-7, with 8 nucleotides matching TRBD1. The CDR3 contains 14 residues. Trimming took 4 bases from V and 6 from J; bases not matched to a gene: 8. CDR1 and CDR2 from the germline V gene are SEHNR and FQNEAQ (reference sequence). CDR3 bases: TGTGCCAGCAGCTCGGACTGGACAGGGTCCGAGCAGTACTTC. Translated, it gives CASSSDWTGSEQYF.